Listed below are T cell receptor beta chains from one sample, sequenced in a study of blood T cell repertoires in COVID-19. TCRdb's copy holds only in-frame clones and misses some; the assay was immunoSEQ multiplex PCR. The table has over 250,000 clones, 65% to 90% seen once; the top ten hold about an eighth. Sequencing used peripheral blood. Every receptor here comes from a woman in her 70s with COVID-19, enrolled during active disease. CDR3s include the opening cysteine and the closing phenylalanine or tryptophan. D genes are given only for firm matches. Clone size is stated in some rows and not others, as once, few, many or a class when expanded.

J | V | size | D | DNA | CDR3
TRBJ1-2 | TRBV19 | NA | NA | TGTGCCAGTAGTTCCAACAGGGATGGCTATGGCTACACCTTC | CASSSNRDGYGYTF
TRBJ1-4 | TRBV9 | NA | NA | TGTGCCAGCAGCCCCCGGGACACGCCAACTAATGAAAAACTGTTTTTT | CASSPRDTPTNEKLFF
TRBJ2-1 | TRBV5-1 | NA | NA | TGCGCCAGCCGTACGGGGAATTACAATGAGCAGTTCTTC | CASRTGNYNEQFF
TRBJ2-3 | TRBV30 | NA | NA | TGTGCCTGGAGTAGGGGGATCGCAGATACGCAGTATTTT | CAWSRGIADTQYF
TRBJ1-2 | TRBV9 | NA | NA | TGTGCCAGCAGCGACAGCTATGGCTACACCTTC | CASSDSYGYTF
TRBJ2-4 | TRBV6-5 | NA | TRBD1 | TGTGCCAGCACCACTCCGACAGGGTCCAAAAACATTCAGTACTTC | CASTTPTGSKNIQYF
TRBJ1-2 | TRBV19 | many | NA | TGTGCCAGTAGTTACAGGGAAGGCTACACCTTC | CASSYREGYTF
TRBJ2-2 | TRBV3-1/TRBV3-2 | NA | NA | TGTGCCAGCAGCTCCCATAGCGCGAACACCGGGGAGCTGTTTTTT | CASSSHSANTGELFF
TRBJ1-2 | TRBV28 | NA | NA | TGTGCCAGCAGTTTATCACTTCTCGGAGTGGGCTATGGCTACACCTTC | CASSLSLLGVGYGYTF
TRBJ2-1 | TRBV2 | few | NA | TGTGCCAGCAGTGCACATTACAATGAGCAGTTCTTC | CASSAHYNEQFF
TRBJ2-2 | TRBV6-5 | NA | TRBD1 | TGTGCCAGCAGAAAGGGACAGGGGAGGACCGGGGAGCTGTTTTTT | CASRKGQGRTGELFF
TRBJ2-7 | TRBV24-1 | NA | NA | TGTGCCACCAGTGATCGGACAGAAAAGGAGCAGTACTTC | CATSDRTEKEQYF
TRBJ1-3 | TRBV6-5 | once | NA | TGTGCCAGCAGATCCGGGACACCCTCTACCACATATTTT | CASRSGTPSTTYF
TRBJ2-7 | TRBV7-8 | NA | TRBD1 | TGTGCCAGCAGCTCAGGGGGTGGCGCGGAGCAGTACTTC | CASSSGGGAEQYF
TRBJ1-2 | TRBV7-2 | NA | NA | TGTGCCAGCAGCTTCTTATATGGCTACACCTTC | CASSFLYGYTF
TRBJ2-1 | TRBV7-9 | NA | TRBD2 | TGTGCCAGCAGCTTCCTACTAGCGGGGGAGAATGAGCAGTTCTTC | CASSFLLAGENEQFF
TRBJ1-2 | TRBV12-3/TRBV12-4 | NA | NA | TGTGCCAGCAGTTCATTCGGGAACTATGGCTACACCTTC | CASSSFGNYGYTF
TRBJ1-2 | TRBV5-4 | few | NA | TGTGCCAGCAGCTCCCGGGGACGGGACACCTATGGCTACACCTTC | CASSSRGRDTYGYTF
TRBJ2-2 | TRBV7-3 | NA | NA | TGTGCCAGCAGCTTAGATGATCGAGTGTCCGGGGAGCTGTTTTTT | CASSLDDRVSGELFF
TRBJ1-2 | TRBV18 | NA | TRBD1 | TGTGCCAGCTCACTACGGGACAGCCCCTATACAACCTTC | CASSLRDSPYTTF
TRBJ2-7 | TRBV4-1 | NA | NA | TGCGCCAGCAGCCAAGTCGGAGTCTCCTACGAGCAGTACTTC | CASSQVGVSYEQYF
TRBJ1-2 | TRBV24-1 | few | TRBD1 | TGTGCCACCAGTGATGTACCGGGACAGGGCTTTAACTATGGCTACACCTTC | CATSDVPGQGFNYGYTF
TRBJ2-1 | TRBV6-2/TRBV6-3 | NA | NA | TGTGCCAGCAGTCTATCGGGTGAGCAGTTCTTC | CASSLSGEQFF
TRBJ2-7 | TRBV7-9 | NA | TRBD1 | TGTGCCAGCAGCTTGACAGGGCTTTGGTACGAGCAGTACTTC | CASSLTGLWYEQYF
TRBJ1-2 | TRBV5-4 | NA | NA | TGTGCCAGCAGCTCCGGAGGGAGGGGCTACACCTTC | CASSSGGRGYTF
TRBJ2-4 | TRBV13 | NA | TRBD2 | TGTGCCAGCAGCCAATTAGCGGGGGAGCTAGCCAAAAACATTCAGTACTTC | CASSQLAGELAKNIQYF
TRBJ2-2 | TRBV4-2 | once | TRBD2 | TGTGCCAGCAGCCAAGACCCCCTAGCGGGGACCGGGGAGCTGTTTTTT | CASSQDPLAGTGELFF
TRBJ1-5 | TRBV14 | NA | TRBD1 | TGTGCCAGCAGCCAGCCTACAGGGGGCGGAGGGGCCTTCCTTAATAGCAATCAGCCCCAGCATTTT | CASSQPTGGGGAFLNSNQPQHF
TRBJ1-2 | TRBV4-3 | NA | TRBD1 | TGCGCCAGCAGCCTCCCGGGACAGGGGAAGCGGAGCTACACCTTC | CASSLPGQGKRSYTF
TRBJ2-5 | TRBV24-1 | NA | NA | TGTGCCACCAGTGATCCCTTGCGGGGGCACAGAACCCAGTACTTC | CATSDPLRGHRTQYF
TRBJ2-4 | TRBV19 | NA | TRBD2 | TGTGCCAGTAGTATCAATGGCGGGGGAAACATTCAGTACTTC | CASSINGGGNIQYF
TRBJ2-3 | TRBV5-8 | NA | TRBD1 | TGTGCCAGCAGGGGGACAGGGGGGGCGGATACGCAGTATTTT | CASRGTGGADTQYF
TRBJ2-1 | TRBV30 | NA | TRBD1 | TGTGCCTGGGACCGGGACAGGGTGAACAATGAGCAGTTCTTC | CAWDRDRVNNEQFF
TRBJ2-7 | TRBV19 | NA | TRBD2 | TGTGCCAGTAGACCGGAGGTAGGGACTAGAGACTACGAGCAGTACTTC | CASRPEVGTRDYEQYF
TRBJ1-2 | TRBV28 | many | TRBD1 | TGTGCCAGCAGTTCCCCGAGGGGGGACAGGGGTAACTATGGCTACACCTTC | CASSSPRGDRGNYGYTF
TRBJ2-1 | TRBV29-1 | NA | NA | TGCAGCGTTCCCGACCTCGGGGGGCTTGACAATGAGCAGTTCTTC | CSVPDLGGLDNEQFF
TRBJ2-1 | TRBV5-5 | NA | TRBD1 | TGTGCCAGCAGCGCAGGGGACAGTTTGGGGCAGTTCTTC | CASSAGDSLGQFF
TRBJ2-3 | TRBV5-1 | NA | TRBD2 | TGCGCCAGCAGCTTGAACATAGCGGGGGGCGTGACAGATACGCAGTATTTT | CASSLNIAGGVTDTQYF
TRBJ2-2 | TRBV20-1 | NA | NA | TGCAGTGCTAGTGTTGCGGGACGTAACACCGGGGAGCTGTTTTTT | CSASVAGRNTGELFF
TRBJ2-7 | TRBV7-2 | NA | NA | TGTGCCAGCAGCTTATATAACGAGCAGTACTTC | CASSLYNEQYF
TRBJ2-1 | TRBV15 | NA | NA | TGTGCCACCAGCCCGGAGGACCCTGGGCTCCATGAGCAGTTCTTC | CATSPEDPGLHEQFF
TRBJ2-7 | TRBV7-2 | NA | NA | TGTGCCAGCAGCTTAGCGATCGCGTCCAAGCAGTACTTC | CASSLAIASKQYF
TRBJ1-1 | TRBV18 | NA | NA | TGTGCCAGCTCACCGGGGAGCAGCAGAGGGAACACTGAAGCTTTCTTT | CASSPGSSRGNTEAFF
TRBJ2-6 | TRBV10-3 | NA | NA | TGTGCCATCAGTGCTCAGGTCGGCTCTGGGGCCAACGTCCTGACTTTC | CAISAQVGSGANVLTF
TRBJ2-3 | TRBV5-1 | few | TRBD2 | TGCGCCAGCAGCTTGGAGCCTAGCGGGGGGACAGATACGCAGTATTTT | CASSLEPSGGTDTQYF
TRBJ2-1 | TRBV18 | NA | NA | TGTGCCAGCTCACCAGTAGCGGAGGATGAGCAGTTCTTC | CASSPVAEDEQFF
TRBJ1-1 | TRBV5-1 | NA | NA | TGCGCCAGCAGCTCCGCCCGGGGGGGAGCTTTCTTT | CASSSARGGAFF
TRBJ1-1 | TRBV7-2 | NA | NA | TGTGCCAGCAGCTCCGCCAGGGGCGCTGAAGCTTTCTTT | CASSSARGAEAFF
TRBJ1-4 | TRBV7-9 | NA | NA | TGTGCCAGCAGCCCGAAGGGGGACTATAATGAAAAACTGTTTTTT | CASSPKGDYNEKLFF
TRBJ1-1 | TRBV5-4 | NA | TRBD1 | TGTGCCAGCAGCTTGGTGGGACAGGCCGCTAACACTGAAGCTTTCTTT | CASSLVGQAANTEAFF